The clone carrying this T cell receptor (beta chain) was counted a few times. Its matching antigen is unknown. This sample stems from a study of shared clonotypes between healthy human individuals. Study-wide findings and caveats: The diversity represented, both genetic and in exposure history, was limited by few donors. Though the depth was large, rarefaction showed that sorted-subset sequencing was incomplete. With four donors compared, 4.5% to 6.5% of naive CD4 clonotypes were shared.

The deep-level immunoSEQ assay was used. The method was immunoSEQ multiplex PCR; TCRdb's version includes in-frame clones alone and lacks a portion of them. The data show 1,100,000 or so clones, around 78% seen once. Sequenced input: memory CD4+ T cells from PBMCs. Subset reported: CD45RA-negative fraction. The source of this sequence is a man in his late teens or twenties in good health. Some clones in this sample may be carry-over from other donors' samples.

CDR3 region: CASRDRWSNQPQHF. The CDR3 bases are TGTGCCAGCAGGGACAGGTGGAGCAATCAGCCCCAGCATTTT. The chain couples TRBV2 to TRBJ1-5; TRBD1 aligns across 7 bases. Germline V gene data show CDR1 as SNHLY and CDR2 as FYNNEI. V lost 6 bases to trimming and J lost 1 base; unmatched junction nucleotides: 3. CDR3 size: 14 residues. Together with reference TRBV2 and TRBJ1-5, the CDR3 gives the full variable domain: EPEVTQTPSHQVTQMGQEVILRCVPISNHLYFYWYRQILGQKVEFLVSFYNNEISEKSEIFDDQFSVERPDGSNFTLKIRSTKLEDSAMYFCASRDRWSNQPQHFGDGTRLSIL.